This entry describes one TCR beta chain. One end of the junction is discordant with germline, which a read error may explain. The data belong to a study of cytomegalovirus exposure and HLA in healthy donors. A multiplex PCR was run with 60 Vbeta primers and 13 Jbeta primers. Repertoires were generated with immunoSEQ multiplex PCR, while TCRdb's copy carries only in-frame clones and drops some. The sample includes 90,000 or so clones, under 90% of them seen just once. The CDR3 runs to 14 residues. Per the germline V gene, CDR1 is SGHRS and CDR2 is YFSETQ. The V gene is TRBV5-1, the J gene TRBJ2-7, with D tentatively TRBD1 (5 bases). The sequence derives from a man aged 45 to 65 in good health and CMV-seronegative. What was sequenced was PBMCs. Here the CDR3 DNA reads TGCGCCAGCAGTTTGGGGCAGGACTCCTACGAGCAGTACTTC. This encodes CASSLGQDSYEQYF.